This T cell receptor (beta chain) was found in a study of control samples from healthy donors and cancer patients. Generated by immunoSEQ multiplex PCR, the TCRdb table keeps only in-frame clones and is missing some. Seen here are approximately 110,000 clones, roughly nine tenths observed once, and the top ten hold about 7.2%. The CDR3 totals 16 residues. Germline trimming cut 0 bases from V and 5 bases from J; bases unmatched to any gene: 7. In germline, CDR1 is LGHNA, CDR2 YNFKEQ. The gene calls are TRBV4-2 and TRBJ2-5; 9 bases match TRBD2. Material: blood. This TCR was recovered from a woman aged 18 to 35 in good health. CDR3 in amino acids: CASSQDFSGRAETQYF. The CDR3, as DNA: TGTGCCAGCAGCCAAGATTTTAGCGGGAGAGCGGAGACCCAGTACTTC.